The TCR beta chain under discussion was sequenced for a study of T cells in localized non-small cell lung cancer. This clone turned up a few times. Germline V gene data show CDR1 as SNHLY and CDR2 as FYNNEI. The CDR3 runs 14 residues. The V end was cut by 2 bases, the J end by 2 bases, with 10 bases between. Here immunoSEQ multiplex PCR was the method, and the copy in TCRdb shows in-frame clones only, minus some. The profile covers roughly 66,000 clones, with 85% to 90% appearing a single time and nearly 2% taken by the ten largest. The clonotype originates from a woman aged 40-75 years with stage I lung adenocarcinoma. Here the sequenced sample was peripheral blood, taken before any cancer treatment. The chain joins TRBV2 to TRBJ2-7, with a possible D match to TRBD2 (5 bases). In DNA, the CDR3 is TGTGCCAGCAGTGAACGGGATGGAGCCTACGAGCAGTACTTC. It codes for CASSERDGAYEQYF. The entire variable domain, with the rest obtained from reference TRBV2 and TRBJ2-7, is as follows: EPEVTQTPSHQVTQMGQEVILRCVPISNHLYFYWYRQILGQKVEFLVSFYNNEISEKSEIFDDQFSVERPDGSNFTLKIRSTKLEDSAMYFCASSERDGAYEQYFGPGTRLTVT.